Listed below are T cell receptor beta chains from one sample, sequenced in a study of cytomegalovirus exposure and HLA in healthy donors. TCRdb's copy holds only in-frame clones and misses some; the assay was immunoSEQ multiplex PCR. This sample contains about 59,000 clones. Sequencing used PBMCs. The receptors derive from a man aged 30-40 years in good health and CMV-seropositive. CDR3s include the opening cysteine and the closing phenylalanine or tryptophan. The order of the fields is V gene, D gene, J gene, CDR3 DNA, CDR3 protein. The D gene is left open where the match is weak.

TRBV29-1	TRBD1	TRBJ2-7	TGCAGCGTTGAAGGGGGACAGGACTACGAGCAGTACTTC	CSVEGGQDYEQYF
TRBV9	.	TRBJ1-1	TGTGCCAGCAGCGTCCGAGTTAGGGGCACTGAAGCTTTCTTT	CASSVRVRGTEAFF
TRBV5-6	TRBD2	TRBJ2-7	TGTGCCAGCAGCTTGCGGGCGGGGGACGACGAGCAGTACTTC	CASSLRAGDDEQYF
TRBV19	.	TRBJ2-2	TGTGCCAGTGACAGAGATCACACCGGGGAGCTGTTTTTT	CASDRDHTGELFF
TRBV10-3	.	TRBJ2-3	TGTGCCATCAGTGGTGGGAGTGGCGCAGATACGCAGTATTTT	CAISGGSGADTQYF
TRBV19	TRBD2	TRBJ2-5	TGTGCCAGTAGTCGAGCGGGAGACGGGAAGACCCAGTACTTC	CASSRAGDGKTQYF
TRBV30	.	TRBJ2-5	TGTGCCTGGAATGAACTGTACCAAGAGAACCAGTACTTC	CAWNELYQENQYF
TRBV4-1	TRBD1	TRBJ1-1	TGCGCCAGCAGCCCCAACAGGGGTTCCACTGAAGCTTTCTTT	CASSPNRGSTEAFF
TRBV7-9	TRBD1	TRBJ2-7	TGTGCCAGCAGCTTAGACGGGACAGCTTCCTACGAGCAGTACTTC	CASSLDGTASYEQYF
TRBV4-1	TRBD2	TRBJ2-7	TGCGCCAGCAGCCAGCGGACTAGCGGGAGGGTTTGGGAGCAGTACTTC	CASSQRTSGRVWEQYF
TRBV30	.	TRBJ1-3	TGTGCCTGGAGTGTTCTGGGAAACACCATATATTTT	CAWSVLGNTIYF
TRBV5-3	.	TRBJ2-1	TGTGCCAGAAGCTTGGGTTACAGGGACGCGCTCAGGCAGTTCTTC	CARSLGYRDALRQFF
TRBV7-9	TRBD2	TRBJ2-1	TGTGCCAGCAGCCCAAGGAGGACTAGCGGGGGGACATACAATGAGCAGTTCTTC	CASSPRRTSGGTYNEQFF
TRBV30	TRBD2	TRBJ2-2	TGTGCCTGGAGGGATAGCGGGACCGGGGAGCTGTTTTTT	CAWRDSGTGELFF
TRBV4-1	TRBD1	TRBJ2-2	TGCGCCAGCAGCCACGAAGGGACAGCGAACACCGGGGAGCTGTTTTTT	CASSHEGTANTGELFF
TRBV11-2	TRBD2	TRBJ2-1	TGTTTATCTAGCGGGGACAATGAGCAGTTCTTC	CLSSGDNEQFF
TRBV6-1	TRBD1	TRBJ1-5	TGTGCCAGCATCATGTGGGACAGGGTGAATCAGCCCCAGCATTTT	CASIMWDRVNQPQHF
TRBV28	.	TRBJ2-3	TGTGCCAGCAGTTCCGGGACACCGGATAGCACAGATACGCAGTATTTT	CASSSGTPDSTDTQYF
TRBV5-5	.	TRBJ2-3	TGTGCCAGCAATGTGGAGGGCACAGATACGCAGTATTTT	CASNVEGTDTQYF
TRBV13	.	TRBJ2-1	TGTGCCAGCAGCTTTAGCGGCCCCTACAATGAGCAGTTCTTC	CASSFSGPYNEQFF
TRBV7-2	.	TRBJ2-3	TGTGCCAGCAGCTCCGCGGGGACCACAGATACGCAGTATTTT	CASSSAGTTDTQYF
TRBV5-4	TRBD2	TRBJ2-1	TGTGCCAGCAGCTTCGGACTAGCGGGAGGCAATGAGCAGTTCTTC	CASSFGLAGGNEQFF
TRBV13	TRBD1	TRBJ1-1	TGTGCCAGCAGCTTAGGAGGACAGGGTGTGGACACTGAAGATTTCTTT	CASSLGGQGVDTEDFF
TRBV6-5	.	TRBJ2-1	TGTGCCAGCAGTCCAGGACGGACCCGGGGCAATGAGCAGTTCTTC	CASSPGRTRGNEQFF
TRBV10-3	.	TRBJ1-3	TGTGCCATCAGTGAGTCCCCAGGCTCTGGAAACACCATATATTTT	CAISESPGSGNTIYF
TRBV5-5	TRBD1	TRBJ1-2	TGTGCCAGCAGCTCCGACAGGGCTCGCTACACCTTC	CASSSDRARYTF
TRBV6-5	.	TRBJ1-1	TGTGCCAGCAGTTACTCAAGGGGGAACACTGAAGCTTTCTTT	CASSYSRGNTEAFF
TRBV6-5	.	TRBJ2-7	TGTGCCAGCAGTGAATGGGTAACGGGCGAGCAGTACTTC	CASSEWVTGEQYF
TRBV13	.	TRBJ2-5	TGTGCCAGCAGCGCGAGTCTGAGGGTAGGAGAGGCCCAGTACTTC	CASSASLRVGEAQYF
TRBV5-1	TRBD1	TRBJ2-2	TGCGCCAGCAGCTCCACAGGGGAAGGGACCGGGGAGCTGTTTTTT	CASSSTGEGTGELFF
TRBV19	.	TRBJ2-7	TGTGCCAGTAGTATAGACGTCAGCGCCTACGAGCAGTACTTC	CASSIDVSAYEQYF
TRBV10-3	.	TRBJ2-5	TGTGCCATCAGTGCGACTCCGGGACTCGCGCAAGAGACCCAGTACTTC	CAISATPGLAQETQYF
TRBV5-8	.	TRBJ1-1	TGTGCCAGCAACAACCCAGGGAACACTGAAGCTTTCTTT	CASNNPGNTEAFF
TRBV13	TRBD1	TRBJ1-6	TGTGCCAGCAGCACAGGGGGCCCGGGGGCGCCCCTCCACTTT	CASSTGGPGAPLHF
TRBV7-7	TRBD2	TRBJ2-1	TGTGCTAGCAGCTTAGCCGGGACTAGCGGGGGATACAATGAGCAGTTCTTC	CASSLAGTSGGYNEQFF
TRBV4-1	TRBD2	TRBJ2-1	TGCGCCAGCAGCCAAGATCTAAGGACTAGCTCCTACAATGAGCAGTTCTTC	CASSQDLRTSSYNEQFF
TRBV15	.	TRBJ2-1	TGTGCCACCAGCAGAGATCGAGGCGGTTCCTTGAACAATGAGCAGTTCTTC	CATSRDRGGSLNNEQFF
TRBV19	.	TRBJ1-5	TGTGCCACGGGGAGGGGGTCGGATCAGCCCCAGCATTTT	CATGRGSDQPQHF
TRBV9	TRBD1	TRBJ1-2	TGTGCCAGCAGCCAGGGGGATTTCGCCTATGGCTACACCTTC	CASSQGDFAYGYTF
TRBV4-1	TRBD2	TRBJ2-7	TGCGCCAGCAGCCGGGGCGGACTAGCGGGAGTTAACGAGCAGTACTTC	CASSRGGLAGVNEQYF
TRBV6-4	TRBD1	TRBJ2-1	TGTGCCAGCAGTCCCGAAGGGGGCGACTTAGATGAGCAGTTCTTC	CASSPEGGDLDEQFF
TRBV6-4	.	TRBJ1-1	TGTGCCAGCAGTCCCAAGGGGGAAATGAACACTGAAGCTTTCTTT	CASSPKGEMNTEAFF